The source of this TCR beta chain is a study of cytomegalovirus exposure and HLA in healthy donors. General study points: Later analysis associated a missense DCLRE1C variant with TCR beta V- and J-gene trimming.

As regards this clone: Its antigen remains unidentified.

CDR1 PRHDT and CDR2 FYEKMQ come from the germline V gene (reference sequence). J gave up 1 base and V 4 bases, and 5 bases lay outside the gene matches. The CDR3 totals 17 residues. PCR was performed using 60 Vbeta and 13 Jbeta primers. Clones were read by immunoSEQ multiplex PCR, and TCRdb kept only the in-frame ones, dropping some. This sample yields roughly 99,000 clones, of which more than 65% are seen a single time; 2% to 2.5% belongs to the top ten. The TCR originated in a man younger than 45 in good health and CMV-seronegative. The source material was PBMCs. The chain couples TRBV13 to TRBJ1-6; TRBD1 matches at 9 bases. This CDR3 reads CASSSGTGPSYNSPLHF. In DNA, the CDR3 is TGTGCCAGCAGCTCCGGGACAGGGCCGTCCTATAATTCACCCCTCCACTTT. Complete variable domain (other parts from reference TRBV13 and TRBJ1-6): AAGVIQSPRHLIKEKRETATLKCYPIPRHDTVYWYQQGPGQDPQFLISFYEKMQSDKGSIPDRFSAQQFSDYHSELNMSSLELGDSALYFCASSSGTGPSYNSPLHFGNGTRLTVT.